The 32 T cell receptor beta chains below all came from one sample that was sequenced in a study of blood T cells in healthy people across ages. The second PCR ran roughly 6 to 11 cycles with a sample-barcoded 5' primer and J-beta primers. Using its own MiXCR run on the 5' RACE reads, TCRdb lists one record per CDR3 protein. The table lists some 900,000 distinct CDR3 sequences, roughly 50% of them singletons. The sequenced sample consisted of blood. Receptor source: a man aged 25-45 years in good health.

The rearrangement uses TRBV29-1 and TRBJ2-3, with a tentative D call TRBD2 (6 bases). Germline V gene lookup returns CDR1 SQVTM and CDR2 ANQGSEA. V lost 4 bases to trimming and J lost 1 base, with 9 bases between them. The CDR3 is made up of 13 amino acids. Written as DNA, the CDR3 is TGCAGCGTTGGGGCTAGCGGCACAGATACGCAGTATTTT. Amino acid sequence: CSVGASGTDTQYF.

This clonotype has a handful of counts. This sequence joins TRBV28 and TRBJ2-3; 10 bases line up with TRBD1. In germline, CDR1 is MDHEN, CDR2 SYDVKM. The CDR3 is made up of 13 amino acids. J gave up 5 bases and V 4 bases, and 0 bases lay outside the gene matches. CDR3 coding DNA: TGTGCCAGCAGTTGGACAGGGGGAGATACGCAGTATTTT. Translating it yields CASSWTGGDTQYF.

The sample holds one count of this clonotype. V is TRBV7-2 and J is TRBJ2-3, with no clear D. CDR3 length equals 14 residues. The V and J ends lost 5 bases and 2 bases respectively, with 11 bases between them. Germline CDR1 SGHTA, CDR2 FQGNSA. This chain's CDR3 is CASSAIGFTDTQYF. CDR3 sequence (DNA): TGTGCCAGCAGCGCTATCGGGTTCACAGATACGCAGTATTTT.

The chain is built from TRBV10-3 and TRBJ2-3; 13 positions match TRBD2. CDR1 and CDR2 (germline): ENHRY, SYGVKD. The CDR3 extends over 14 amino acids. With V trimmed by 11 bases and J by 0 bases, 2 bases remained unmatched. In DNA form, the CDR3 reads TGTGCCGCGGGACTAGCGGGAAGCACAGATACGCAGTATTTT. As protein: CAAGLAGSTDTQYF.

As to this clonotype: Relative to the germline gene, one junction end is altered; a read error may explain this. This chain joins TRBV7-2 and TRBJ2-1, with D perhaps TRBD1 or TRBD2 (5 bases each). Germline CDR1 SGHTA, CDR2 FQGNSA. The CDR3 runs 13 residues. The CDR3 sequence is CAGSSGPHNEQFF. CDR3 coding DNA: TGTGCCGGCAGCTCGGGGCCACACAATGAGCAGTTCTTC. Using reference TRBV7-2 and TRBJ2-1 for the parts outside the CDR3, the full variable domain is GAGVSQSPSNKVTEKGKDVELRCDPISGHTALYWYRQSLGQGLEFLIYFQGNSAPDKSGLPSDRFSAERTGGSVSTLTIQRTQQEDSAVYLCAGSSGPHNEQFFGPGTRLTVL.

This rearrangement joins TRBV28 to TRBJ2-3; 8 bases agree with TRBD1. V lost 4 bases to trimming and J lost 11 bases; unmatched junction nucleotides: 11. This CDR3 is built from 14 residues. Germline V gene lookup returns CDR1 MDHEN and CDR2 SYDVKM. The CDR3 bases are TGTGCCAGCAGTTCGACCCTGGGACAGGCTAGGCAGTATTTT. Translation: CASSSTLGQARQYF.

This clonotype was counted only a few times. One base away lies a much larger clone, so this may be a sequencing read error. The chain carries TRBV18 and TRBJ2-1, with D hard to call. The DNA matches TRBJ2-7 better at its end, which makes the J call doubtful. From germline, CDR1 is KGHSH and CDR2 LQKENI. The length of the CDR3 is 15 residues. Here the CDR3 reads CASSPLRSSYNEQYF. The CDR3 DNA sequence: TGTGCCAGCTCACCACTTCGGAGCTCCTACAATGAGCAGTACTTC.

CDR3 loop: CASSYKGNYEQYF. As DNA, the CDR3 is TGTGCCAGCAGTTACAAAGGAAATTACGAGCAGTACTTC. The chain has TRBV6-5 and TRBJ2-7; D uncertain. Germline V CDR1 and CDR2: MNHEY, SVGAGI. The CDR3 runs to 13 residues. Deletions cut 2 bases from V and 4 bases from J, with 9 bases between.

V usage is TRBV2 and J usage is TRBJ2-4, with 7 positions matching TRBD1. The J call may be incorrect, as the DNA end agrees better with TRBJ2-7. This CDR3 has 13 residues. The germline V gene has CDR1 SNHLY and CDR2 FYNNEI. CDR3 amino acids: CASSRDRRYEQYF. Written as DNA, the CDR3 is TGTGCCAGCAGCCGGGACAGACGCTACGAGCAGTACTTC.

The chain combines TRBV4-3 with TRBJ2-3; D not certain. Germline V gene sequence: CDR1 LGHNA, CDR2 YSLEER. This CDR3 region has 16 residues. V was shortened by 4 bases and J by 0 bases, with 14 bases between the two germline ends. The CDR3 region has the DNA TGCGCCAGCAGCCGGACGGCAGGATGGAGCACAGATACGCAGTATTTT. Residues: CASSRTAGWSTDTQYF.

V is TRBV7-9 and J is TRBJ1-2; possibly TRBD1 for D (5 bases). Looked up from germline, CDR1 is SEHNR and CDR2 is FQNEAQ (reference sequence). This CDR3 has 16 residues. Trimming cost V 5 bases and J 6 bases, with 22 bases left between them. CDR3 sequence reads: CASSPPPDSSRHGYTF. As DNA, the CDR3 is TGTGCCAGCAGCCCGCCCCCCGACAGTTCAAGGCATGGCTACACCTTC.

This clonotype was observed a few times. The genes are TRBV5-1 and TRBJ2-1, with 9 bases identical to TRBD1. V lost 0 bases and J lost 5; bases outside the gene matches: 3. The length of the CDR3 is 15 residues. Per germline, CDR1 SGHRS and CDR2 YFSETQ. The CDR3 DNA reads TGCGCCAGCAGCTTGGGGGGACAGGGAAACAATGAGCAGTTCTTC. Translated: CASSLGGQGNNEQFF.

About this clonotype: Sequence at one end of the junction differs from germline and may be a read error. V usage is TRBV18 and J usage is TRBJ2-7; perhaps TRBD1 as D (6 bases). Looked up from germline, CDR1 is KGHSH and CDR2 is LQKENI. The length of the CDR3 is 13 residues. CDR3 residues: CANSPQGGYEQYF. CDR3 DNA sequence: TGTGCCAACTCACCACAGGGTGGGTACGAGCAGTACTTC.

The chain couples TRBV20-1 to TRBJ2-3; TRBD2 agrees at 12 bases. Germline CDR1 and CDR2: DFQATT and SNEGSKA (reference sequence). The CDR3 is 14 amino acids. The ends lost 3 bases at V and 4 bases at J; junction bases unmatched: 2. Here the CDR3 DNA reads TGCAGTGCTAGCGGACTAGCGGGGTCAGATACGCAGTATTTT. Translation: CSASGLAGSDTQYF.

Of note for this clonotype: At one end, the junction sequence differs from germline, possibly due to a read error. The rearrangement links TRBV5-4 to TRBJ2-4, with 7 positions matching TRBD2. The end of the DNA aligns better with TRBJ2-5, so the J call may be wrong. The CDR3 covers 16 residues. CDR1 and CDR2 (germline): SGHNT, YYREEE (reference sequence). CDR3 bases: TGTACCAGCAGCAGAACCGGACTAGTAAAGCCGGAGACCCAGTACTTC. Its translation: CTSSRTGLVKPETQYF.

A few counts support this clonotype. This chain links TRBV9 with TRBJ1-4, with D uncertain. V lost 0 bases, J lost 5 bases, and 5 bases lay in between. Germline V gene lookup returns CDR1 SGDLS and CDR2 YYNGEE. The CDR3 loop spans 13 amino acids. CDR3 sequence (DNA): TGTGCCAGCAGCGTAGGAGGGAATGAAAAACTGTTTTTT. Translation: CASSVGGNEKLFF.

The chain combines TRBV25-1 with TRBJ2-7; D tentatively reads TRBD1 or TRBD2 (5 bases each). Trimming shortened V by 1 base and J by 5 bases, and 12 bases separated the two germline ends. This CDR3 comprises 14 residues. CDR1 and CDR2 (germline): MGHDK, SYGVNS. DNA of the CDR3: TGTGCCAGCAGTGAATCCCGGGACCGGCACGAGCAGTACTTC. Protein sequence: CASSESRDRHEQYF.

This sequence joins TRBV4-1 and TRBJ2-2; 10 bases agree with TRBD1. Trimming took 5 bases from V and 6 from J; bases not matched to a gene: 9. Per the germline V gene, CDR1 is MGHRA and CDR2 is YSYEKL. The CDR3 has 16 residues. In DNA, the CDR3 is TGCGCCAGCAGCAAAACCGGGACAGGGGACTCCGGGGAGCTGTTTTTT. Translation: CASSKTGTGDSGELFF.

The chain couples TRBV5-1 to TRBJ2-7; perhaps TRBD2 as D (5 bases). Per the germline V gene, CDR1 is SGHRS and CDR2 is YFSETQ. This CDR3 region has 15 residues. V shed 6 bases and J shed 2 bases, with 18 bases lying between them. In DNA, the CDR3 is TGCGCCAGCACCCTGAGGGCAGACGTACCCTACGAGCAGTACTTC. It yields the protein CASTLRADVPYEQYF. The variable domain in full, completed from reference TRBV5-1 and TRBJ2-7, reads KAGVTQTPRYLIKTRGQQVTLSCSPISGHRSVSWYQQTPGQGLQFLFEYFSETQRNKGNFPGRFSGRQFSNSRSEMNVSTLELGDSALYLCASTLRADVPYEQYFGPGTRLTVT.

CDR3 residues: CASSWSWGIYEQYF. The CDR3 nucleotides are TGTGCCAGCAGCTGGTCGTGGGGAATCTACGAGCAGTACTTC. V and J are TRBV7-2 and TRBJ2-7; no clear D gene. Trimming removed 4 bases from V and 3 bases from J, with 13 bases in between. Per germline, CDR1 SGHTA and CDR2 FQGNSA. There are 14 residues in the CDR3.

This chain uses TRBV7-2 with TRBJ2-1; 14 bases map to TRBD2. Trimming removed 5 bases from V and 0 bases from J; junction bases left unmatched: 6. Germline CDR1 reads SGHTA; CDR2 reads FQGNSA. The CDR3 loop spans 18 amino acids. The CDR3, as DNA: TGTGCCAGCAGCCGGGGACTAGCGGGGGAGTACTCCTACAATGAGCAGTTCTTC. This encodes CASSRGLAGEYSYNEQFF. Supplemented by reference TRBV7-2 and TRBJ2-1, the full variable domain reads GAGVSQSPSNKVTEKGKDVELRCDPISGHTALYWYRQSLGQGLEFLIYFQGNSAPDKSGLPSDRFSAERTGGSVSTLTIQRTQQEDSAVYLCASSRGLAGEYSYNEQFFGPGTRLTVL.

Details on this clonotype: A much bigger clone sits one base away, suggesting this may be a read error. The chain couples TRBV10-3 to TRBJ1-5; D is possibly TRBD1 (6 bases). V was cut by 5 bases and J by 4 bases, with 9 bases left in between. CDR3 length: 13 amino acids. The V gene's germline CDR1 is ENHRY and CDR2 SYGVKD. The DNA of the CDR3 is TGTGCCATCAGTCGGACAGAGAATCAGCCCCAGCATTTT. It yields the protein CAISRTENQPQHF.

The chain links TRBV6-1 to TRBJ2-4, with D hard to call. The DNA end is a closer match to TRBJ2-7, so the J assignment may be wrong. CDR1 MNHNS and CDR2 SASEGT come from the germline V gene. The CDR3 is made up of 14 amino acids. CDR3 region: CASSENTGYYEQYF. CDR3 coding DNA: TGTGCCAGCAGTGAAAATACCGGCTACTACGAGCAGTACTTC.

This clonotype was picked up a small number of times. This chain connects TRBV20-1 to TRBJ2-7; 8 nucleotides match TRBD1. V lost 1 base, J lost 4 bases, and 6 bases stayed unmatched. From germline, CDR1 is DFQATT and CDR2 SNEGSKA (reference sequence). The CDR3 is 14 residues long. CDR3 nucleotides: TGCAGTGCTAGAGCCCTGAACAGGGGGTACGAGCAGTACTTC. Amino acids: CSARALNRGYEQYF.

Ten or more counts support this clonotype. Its ends do not fully match the called genes, so a read error is possible. The chain uses TRBV4-2 and TRBJ2-3, with 7 bases fitting TRBD1. CDR1 is LGHNA, CDR2 YNFKEQ, per germline. This CDR3 has 13 residues. The CDR3 DNA follows: TGCGCCAGCAGCCAGGACAGGAGAGATACGCAGTATTTT. It encodes CASSQDRRDTQYF.

The chain is built from TRBV27 and TRBJ2-1, with unresolved D. The V gene lost 5 bases and the J gene lost 6 bases, with 11 bases spanning the gap. CDR3 length equals 13 residues. CDR1 is MNHEY, CDR2 SMNVEV, per germline (reference sequence). The CDR3 DNA is TGTGCCAGCAGTGTCAACCAGCCCAATGAGCAGTTCTTC. Its translation is CASSVNQPNEQFF.

This clonotype was seen more than once but under ten times. The rearrangement joins TRBV4-2 to TRBJ1-2; D is perhaps TRBD1 (5 bases). V was shortened by 0 bases and J by 8 bases, with 13 bases between the two germline ends. Per germline, CDR1 LGHNA and CDR2 YNFKEQ. The CDR3 has 14 amino acids. CDR3 in amino acids: CASSQEEGVRGYTF. CDR3 DNA sequence: TGTGCCAGCAGCCAAGAAGAAGGGGTCAGGGGCTACACCTTC.

V usage is TRBV7-6 and J usage is TRBJ2-5, with no clear D. Trimming took off 2 bases at V and 5 bases at J, with 12 bases between the two ends. CDR1 is SGHVS, CDR2 FNYEAQ, per germline. The CDR3 is 14 amino acids. The CDR3 DNA reads as TGTGCCAGCAGCTTACATGACAAAAGGGAGACCCAGTACTTC. This encodes CASSLHDKRETQYF.

This clonotype was found a few times. The genes are TRBV20-1 and TRBJ2-2, with D maybe TRBD2 (5 bases). The germline gives CDR1 DFQATT, CDR2 SNEGSKA (reference sequence). The CDR3 sequence is 14 residues long. V was shortened by 7 bases and J by 3 bases, with 15 bases between the two germline ends. The CDR3 loop reads CSVPMRRDTGELFF. The CDR3 DNA reads TGCAGTGTTCCCATGCGGCGGGACACCGGGGAGCTGTTTTTT.

The table lists this clonotype with many counts. The CDR3: CATSEPGTGAVDETQYF. CDR3 DNA: TGTGCCACCAGTGAGCCTGGGACAGGGGCGGTTGACGAGACCCAGTACTTC. The chain employs TRBV24-1 and TRBJ2-5, with 10 bases lining up with TRBD1. CDR1 is KGHDR and CDR2 is SFDVKD in the germline V gene. After removal of 4 bases from V and 5 bases from J, the junction contained 12 bases not matched to a gene. This CDR3 spans 17 amino acids.

In nucleotides, the CDR3 is TGTGCCAGCAGCCAGAGTATGGCTAATCAGCCCCAGCATTTT. Translating gives CASSQSMANQPQHF. V usage is TRBV7-9 and J usage is TRBJ1-5; D gene uncertain. Germline values: CDR1 SEHNR, CDR2 FQNEAQ (reference sequence). The CDR3 is 14 amino acids. Trimming cost V 5 bases and J 4 bases, with 12 bases left between them.

The genes are TRBV12-5 and TRBJ2-6; D possibly corresponds to TRBD2 (6 bases). The germline V gene encodes CDR1 LGHNT and CDR2 FRNRAP. The CDR3 is 17 amino acids. V dropped 5 bases and J dropped 1 base, with 15 bases sitting between them. The DNA for the CDR3 is TGTGCTAGTGGTGCCCGGGAGTCTGAATCTGGGGCCAACGTCCTGACTTTC. The encoded protein is CASGARESESGANVLTF. The variable domain in full, with the rest retrieved from reference TRBV12-5 and TRBJ2-6, is DARVTQTPRHKVTEMGQEVTMRCQPILGHNTVFWYRQTMMQGLELLAYFRNRAPLDDSGMPKDRFSAEMPDATLATLKIQPSEPRDSAVYFCASGARESESGANVLTFGAGSRLTVL.